These 24 T cell receptor beta chains came from one sample sequenced in a study of blood T cell repertoires in COVID-19. Sequencing used immunoSEQ multiplex PCR; TCRdb keeps in-frame clones, though not all of them. The sample contains 200,000 to 250,000 clones, approximately 86% of which appear only once. Sequenced: peripheral blood. The receptor set was obtained from a woman aged 60 to 75 who had recovered from COVID-19.

This chain uses TRBV29-1 with TRBJ2-7, with 7 bases aligning to TRBD1. The CDR3 totals 13 residues. The germline CDR1 and CDR2 sequences are SQVTM and ANQGSEA. J was trimmed by 4 bases and V by 2 bases; bases with no gene match: 5. The DNA for the CDR3 is TGCAGCGTTGAACAGGGGGAATGGTACGAGCAGTACTTC. Protein product: CSVEQGEWYEQYF.

This chain connects TRBV5-1 to TRBJ2-5, with a tentative D call TRBD1 (5 bases). Trimming removed 6 bases from V and 7 bases from J, with 10 bases in between. The CDR3 is 11 amino acids. In germline, CDR1 is SGHRS, CDR2 YFSETQ. CDR3 sequence (DNA): TGCGCCAGCACCCTCGACAGGACCCAGTACTTC. The encoded protein is CASTLDRTQYF.

The chain combines TRBV2 with TRBJ2-4; 9 nucleotides align to TRBD1. The V and J ends lost 3 bases and 9 bases, in that order; junction bases with no gene match: 3. The CDR3 has 13 residues. The germline V gene encodes CDR1 SNHLY and CDR2 FYNNEI. CDR3 loop: CASSERDRVIQYF. CDR3 nucleotide sequence: TGTGCCAGCAGTGAGCGGGACAGGGTCATTCAGTACTTC.

The chain recombines TRBV10-3 with TRBJ1-6, with TRBD1 matching over 10 bases. In germline, CDR1 is ENHRY, CDR2 SYGVKD. V lost 4 bases, J lost 7 bases, and 7 bases stayed unmatched. The length of the CDR3 is 16 residues. CDR3 loop: CAISVSTGGGNSPLHF. Written as DNA, the CDR3 is TGTGCCATCAGTGTATCGACAGGGGGCGGGAATTCACCCCTCCACTTT.

V and J are TRBV9 and TRBJ2-2; D is unresolved. There are 11 residues in the CDR3. Trimming stripped 2 bases from V and 7 bases from J, with 3 bases between. The germline V gene has CDR1 SGDLS and CDR2 YYNGEE. CDR3 loop: CASSVSGELFF. The CDR3, as DNA: TGTGCCAGCAGCGTTAGCGGGGAGCTGTTTTTT.

The chain uses TRBV5-1 and TRBJ1-2, with 9 bases aligning to TRBD1. J lost 11 bases, V lost 3 bases, and 11 bases had no gene match. CDR1 and CDR2 from the germline V gene are SGHRS and YFSETQ. The CDR3 extends over 14 amino acids. The CDR3 DNA is TGCGCCAGCAGCTCGAACCCGGGACAGGGAGGGTACACCTTC. It specifies CASSSNPGQGGYTF.

As for this clone: The junction does not match germline at one end; this may be a read error. This rearrangement joins TRBV6-4 to TRBJ1-2; the D gene is possibly TRBD1 (5 bases). From germline, CDR1 is MRHNA and CDR2 SNTAGT. This CDR3 is built from 10 residues. This CDR3 is CASSLIDRFF. CDR3 bases: TGTGCCAGCAGTCTAATCGACAGATTCTTC.

V gene TRBV6-5 combines with J gene TRBJ2-1; 9 bases map to TRBD2. This CDR3 has 15 residues. The V and J ends lost 0 bases and 5 bases, in that order; junction bases with no gene match: 2. Looked up from germline, CDR1 is MNHEY and CDR2 is SVGAGI. The CDR3 coding sequence is TGTGCCAGCAGTTACTCGCGGGGGGGACACAATGAGCAGTTCTTC. Amino acids: CASSYSRGGHNEQFF.

The CDR3 region is CASGLFPGGADEQFF. CDR3 bases: TGTGCTAGTGGTTTGTTCCCCGGGGGGGCCGATGAGCAGTTCTTC. V and J are TRBV12-5 and TRBJ2-1; TRBD2 aligns across 8 bases. The germline CDR1 and CDR2 sequences are LGHNT and FRNRAP. V dropped 2 bases and J dropped 8; count of bases not matched to a gene: 8. The CDR3 totals 15 residues.

The rearrangement joins TRBV7-8 to TRBJ1-1, with 7 bases fitting TRBD1. The V segment lost 3 bases and the J segment 0 bases; nucleotides outside the gene matches: 7. Germline assignment: CDR1 SGHVS and CDR2 FQNEAQ. The CDR3 has 16 amino acids. CDR3 DNA: TGTGCCAGCAGCTTCAAGGGGGCGGGAATGAACACTGAAGCTTTCTTT. This encodes CASSFKGAGMNTEAFF.

This chain joins TRBV19 and TRBJ1-5; TRBD1 might be the D (6 bases). V lost 3 bases and J 2 bases, leaving 11 bases between the germline ends. This CDR3 region has 15 residues. Germline V lookup: CDR1 LNHDA, CDR2 SQIVND (reference sequence). CDR3 loop: CASSITGFGNQPQHF. CDR3 DNA: TGTGCCAGTAGTATCACAGGGTTTGGCAATCAGCCCCAGCATTTT. The full variable domain, in which reference TRBV19 and TRBJ1-5 provide the parts outside the CDR3, is DGGITQSPKYLFRKEGQNVTLSCEQNLNHDAMYWYRQDPGQGLRLIYYSQIVNDFQKGDIAEGYSVSREKKESFPLTVTSAQKNPTAFYLCASSITGFGNQPQHFGDGTRLSIL.

This chain connects TRBV15 to TRBJ2-1, with 9 bases lining up with TRBD1. CDR1 and CDR2 from the germline V gene are LNHNV and YYDKDF (reference sequence). The V and J ends lost 3 bases and 5 bases, in that order; junction bases with no gene match: 11. This CDR3 has 17 residues. Here the CDR3 DNA reads TGTGCCACCAGCAGCCATCACAGGGGGCGCCCCCACAATGAGCAGTTCTTC. This encodes CATSSHHRGRPHNEQFF.

The chain has TRBV9 and TRBJ2-3; D is possibly TRBD2 (5 bases). Germline V gene sequence: CDR1 SGDLS, CDR2 YYNGEE. This CDR3 region has 15 residues. Deletions cut 4 bases from V and 0 bases from J, with 12 bases between. The CDR3 loop is CASSHGAASTDTQYF. In DNA, the CDR3 is TGTGCCAGCAGCCATGGAGCGGCTAGCACAGATACGCAGTATTTT.

The CDR3 sequence: CASSPTGANVLTF. As DNA, the CDR3 is TGTGCCAGCAGCCCAACTGGGGCCAACGTCCTGACTTTC. This sequence joins TRBV7-3 and TRBJ2-6; D uncertain. Looked up from germline, CDR1 is SGHTA and CDR2 is FQGTGA. The CDR3 is 13 amino acids. The ends were cut back, 5 bases at V and 2 bases at J, with 4 bases in the middle.

The rearrangement joins TRBV20-1 to TRBJ1-5, with D perhaps matching TRBD1 (5 bases). Trimming shortened V by 5 bases and J by 1 base, and 9 bases separated the two germline ends. Germline V gene sequence: CDR1 DFQATT, CDR2 SNEGSKA (reference sequence). The CDR3 contains 13 residues. The CDR3 spells CSAGGHSNQPQHF. CDR3 nucleotide sequence: TGCAGTGCTGGTGGACACAGCAATCAGCCCCAGCATTTT.

The chain employs TRBV5-1 and TRBJ2-3, with 8 bases lining up with TRBD2. Trimming took 3 bases from V and 0 from J; bases not matched to a gene: 0. The CDR3 contains 14 residues. Germline V CDR1 and CDR2: SGHRS, YFSETQ. DNA for the CDR3: TGCGCCAGCAGCTGGACTAGCAGCACAGATACGCAGTATTTT. Protein product: CASSWTSSTDTQYF.

CDR3 in DNA: TGTGCCAGCAGTTACCCGGACAGTCCCCAAAAAGCTTTCTTT. It codes for CASSYPDSPQKAFF. The J gene is TRBJ1-1, the V gene TRBV6-5; D possibly corresponds to TRBD1 (6 bases). There are 14 residues in the CDR3. The V gene lost 2 bases and the J gene lost 9 bases, with 16 bases spanning the gap. CDR1 and CDR2 from the germline V gene are MNHEY and SVGAGI.

The CDR3, as DNA: TGCAGTGCTAGTTGGCAACAGGGCGATGGCTACACCTTC. Its translation is CSASWQQGDGYTF. The V call is TRBV20-1, the J call TRBJ1-2; possible D gene TRBD1, 6 bases. This CDR3 has 13 amino acids. V was clipped by 3 bases and J by 6 bases, with 14 bases between them. Germline loops: CDR1 DFQATT, CDR2 SNEGSKA (reference sequence).

This clone was found a few times. The V gene is TRBV11-3, the J gene TRBJ2-7; 8 bases match TRBD1. This CDR3 has 13 amino acids. Germline V CDR1 and CDR2: SGHNT, YENEEA. The ends lost 4 bases at V and 7 bases at J; junction bases unmatched: 6. The CDR3 DNA reads as TGTGCCAGCAGCTCAAACACAGGGGGAGAGCAGTACTTC. Its translation: CASSSNTGGEQYF.

The V and J genes are TRBV5-6 and TRBJ2-7; TRBD1 matches at 8 bases. Germline V gives CDR1 SGHDT, CDR2 YYEEEE. V gave up 1 base and J gave up 4 bases; unmatched junction bases: 10. The CDR3 sequence is 16 residues long. This CDR3 reads CASSLRHGTGYYEQYF. CDR3 DNA sequence: TGTGCCAGCAGCTTGCGACACGGGACAGGATATTACGAGCAGTACTTC. Using reference TRBV5-6 and TRBJ2-7 for the parts outside the CDR3, the full variable domain is DAGVTQSPTHLIKTRGQQVTLRCSPKSGHDTVSWYQQALGQGPQFIFQYYEEEERQRGNFPDRFSGHQFPNYSSELNVNALLLGDSALYLCASSLRHGTGYYEQYFGPGTRLTVT.

Only one count was recorded for this clone. This sequence joins TRBV19 and TRBJ1-2; 8 nucleotides line up with TRBD1. This CDR3 comprises 14 residues. J gave up 8 bases and V 5 bases, and 10 bases lay outside the gene matches. CDR1 and CDR2 (germline): LNHDA, SQIVND (reference sequence). CDR3 region: CASSALDRVGGYTF. The CDR3, as DNA: TGTGCCAGTAGTGCACTGGACAGGGTCGGAGGCTACACCTTC.

This chain links TRBV19 with TRBJ1-4, with 12 nucleotides matching TRBD1. The germline CDR1 and CDR2 sequences are LNHDA and SQIVND (reference sequence). Trimming at V came to 1 base and at J to 7 bases, leaving 7 bases not matched to a gene. The CDR3 is made up of 17 amino acids. The CDR3 loop is CASSIAGTGGIGEKLFF. Here the CDR3 DNA reads TGTGCCAGTAGTATAGCTGGGACAGGGGGCATCGGTGAAAAACTGTTTTTT.

This chain's CDR3 is CATQQGASTDTQYF. The CDR3, as DNA: TGTGCCACACAACAGGGGGCTAGCACAGATACGCAGTATTTT. V gene TRBV19 combines with J gene TRBJ2-3; TRBD1 matches 9 bases. V shed 10 bases, J shed 0 bases, and the junction held 5 bases outside the gene matches. Germline V gene data show CDR1 as LNHDA and CDR2 as SQIVND (reference sequence). This CDR3 region has 14 residues.

This chain uses TRBV18 with TRBJ1-1; 7 bases are shared with TRBD1. The CDR3 contains 12 residues. The junction had 5 bases not matched to a gene; V was cut back by 8 bases and J by 5 bases. Germline lookup yields CDR1 KGHSH and CDR2 LQKENI. CDR3 in amino acids: CASTRGWTEAFF. The CDR3 nucleotides read TGTGCCAGCACCAGGGGGTGGACTGAAGCTTTCTTT.